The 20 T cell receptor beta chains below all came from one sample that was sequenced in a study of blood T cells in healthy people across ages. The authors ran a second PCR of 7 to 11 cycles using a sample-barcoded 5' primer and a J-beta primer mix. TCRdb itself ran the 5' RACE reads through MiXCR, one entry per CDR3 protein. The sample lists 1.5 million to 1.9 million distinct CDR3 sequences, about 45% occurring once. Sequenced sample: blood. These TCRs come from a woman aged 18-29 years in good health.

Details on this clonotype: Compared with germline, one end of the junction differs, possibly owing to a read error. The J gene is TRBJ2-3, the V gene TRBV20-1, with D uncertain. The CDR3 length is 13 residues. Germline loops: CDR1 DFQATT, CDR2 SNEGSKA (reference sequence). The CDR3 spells CNAILGVGIGQYF. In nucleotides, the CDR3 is TGCAATGCTATTCTTGGAGTTGGAATTGGGCAGTATTTT.

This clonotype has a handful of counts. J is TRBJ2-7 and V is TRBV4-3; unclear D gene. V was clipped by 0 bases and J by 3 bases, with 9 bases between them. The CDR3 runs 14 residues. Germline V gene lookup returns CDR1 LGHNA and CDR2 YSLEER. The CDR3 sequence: CASSQDIGIYEQYF. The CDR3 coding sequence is TGCGCCAGCAGCCAAGATATTGGAATCTACGAGCAGTACTTC.

The DNA of the CDR3 is TGTGCCAGCAGCTGGGGAGGGACTAGCGGGAACGGTGAGCAGTACTTC. Translated: CASSWGGTSGNGEQYF. The rearrangement uses TRBV7-2 and TRBJ2-7, with 13 nucleotides matching TRBD2. This CDR3 is built from 16 residues. The trim removed 4 bases at V and 7 bases at J, leaving 10 bases unmatched. Germline CDR1 reads SGHTA; CDR2 reads FQGNSA.

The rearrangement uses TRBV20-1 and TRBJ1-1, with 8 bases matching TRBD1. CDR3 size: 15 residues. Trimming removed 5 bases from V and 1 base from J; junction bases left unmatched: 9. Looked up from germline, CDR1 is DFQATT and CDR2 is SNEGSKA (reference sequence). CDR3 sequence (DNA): TGCAGTGCTGAGGGGAACAGGGGGGGGAACACTGAAGCTTTCTTT. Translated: CSAEGNRGGNTEAFF.

The CDR3 sequence is CASSVGLPNEQFF. In DNA form, the CDR3 reads TGTGCCAGCAGCGTTGGACTACCAAATGAGCAGTTCTTC. The chain combines TRBV13 with TRBJ2-1, with D tentatively TRBD2 (6 bases). The CDR3 covers 13 residues. The V and J ends lost 5 bases and 7 bases respectively, with 12 bases between them. In germline, CDR1 is PRHDT, CDR2 FYEKMQ (reference sequence).

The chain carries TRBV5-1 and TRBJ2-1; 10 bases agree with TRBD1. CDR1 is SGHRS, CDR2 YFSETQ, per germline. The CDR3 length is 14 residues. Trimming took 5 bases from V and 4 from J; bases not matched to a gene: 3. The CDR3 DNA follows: TGCGCCAGCAGAGGGGACAGGGGATACAATGAGCAGTTCTTC. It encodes CASRGDRGYNEQFF.

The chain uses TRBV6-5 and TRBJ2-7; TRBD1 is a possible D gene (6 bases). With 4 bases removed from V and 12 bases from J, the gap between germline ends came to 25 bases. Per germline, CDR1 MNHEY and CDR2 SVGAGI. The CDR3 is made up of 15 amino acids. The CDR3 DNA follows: TGTGCCAGCAGTTTAGGACAGTCAATCAAGGAGACCCGGTACTTC. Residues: CASSLGQSIKETRYF.

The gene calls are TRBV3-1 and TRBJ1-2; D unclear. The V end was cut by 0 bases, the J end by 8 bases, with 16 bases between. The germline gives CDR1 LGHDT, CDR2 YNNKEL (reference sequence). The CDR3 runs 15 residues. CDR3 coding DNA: TGTGCCAGCAGCCAAGATCCGAATATCCAATCGGGCTACACCTTC. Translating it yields CASSQDPNIQSGYTF.

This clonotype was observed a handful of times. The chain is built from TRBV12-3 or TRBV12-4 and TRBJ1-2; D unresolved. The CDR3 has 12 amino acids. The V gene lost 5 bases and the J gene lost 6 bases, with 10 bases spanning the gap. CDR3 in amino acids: CASSLYTDGYTF. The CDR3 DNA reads TGTGCCAGCAGTCTCTACACGGATGGCTACACCTTC.

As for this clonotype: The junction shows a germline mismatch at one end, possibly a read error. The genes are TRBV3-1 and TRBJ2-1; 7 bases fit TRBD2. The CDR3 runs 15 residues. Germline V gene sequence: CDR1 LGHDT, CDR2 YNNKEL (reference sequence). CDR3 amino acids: CVSSERLASGGEQFF. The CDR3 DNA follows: TGTGTCAGCAGCGAGCGACTAGCTTCGGGCGGTGAGCAGTTCTTC.

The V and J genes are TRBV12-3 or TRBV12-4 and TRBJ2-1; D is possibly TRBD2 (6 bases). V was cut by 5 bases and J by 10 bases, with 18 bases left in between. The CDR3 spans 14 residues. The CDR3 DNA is TGTGCCAGCAGTAAAGGACTATCCCGCTACGAGCAGTTCTTC. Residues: CASSKGLSRYEQFF.

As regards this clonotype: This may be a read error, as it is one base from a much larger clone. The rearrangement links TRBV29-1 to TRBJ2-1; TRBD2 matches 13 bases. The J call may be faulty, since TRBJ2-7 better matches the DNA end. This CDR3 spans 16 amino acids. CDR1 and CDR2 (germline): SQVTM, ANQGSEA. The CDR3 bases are TGCAGCGTTCTTCGGACTAGCGGGAGCCCCTACAATGAGCAGTACTTC. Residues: CSVLRTSGSPYNEQYF.

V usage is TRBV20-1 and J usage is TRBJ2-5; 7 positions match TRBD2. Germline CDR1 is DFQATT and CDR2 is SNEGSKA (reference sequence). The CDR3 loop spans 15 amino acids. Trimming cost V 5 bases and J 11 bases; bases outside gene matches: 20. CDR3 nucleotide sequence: TGCAGTGCTGTGATAAAGCGGGGACCCTACAATGAGCAGTACTTC. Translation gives CSAVIKRGPYNEQYF.

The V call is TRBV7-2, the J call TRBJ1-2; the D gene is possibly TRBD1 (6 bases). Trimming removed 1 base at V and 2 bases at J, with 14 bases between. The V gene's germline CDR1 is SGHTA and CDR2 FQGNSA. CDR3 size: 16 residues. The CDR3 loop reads CASSLGGARVNYGYTF. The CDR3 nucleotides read TGTGCCAGCAGCTTAGGGGGGGCCCGGGTGAACTATGGCTACACCTTC.

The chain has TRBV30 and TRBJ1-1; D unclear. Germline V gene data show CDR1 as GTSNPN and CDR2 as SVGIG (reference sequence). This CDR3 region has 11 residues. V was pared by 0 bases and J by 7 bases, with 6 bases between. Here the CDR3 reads CAWSVYREAFF. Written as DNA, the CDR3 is TGTGCCTGGAGTGTCTATCGTGAAGCTTTCTTT.

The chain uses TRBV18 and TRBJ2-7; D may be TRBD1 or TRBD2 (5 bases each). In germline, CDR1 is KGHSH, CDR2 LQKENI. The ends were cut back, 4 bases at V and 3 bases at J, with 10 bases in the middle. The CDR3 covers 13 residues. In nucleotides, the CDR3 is TGTGCCAGCTCACGGGACCCAGGCTACGAGCAGTACTTC. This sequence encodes CASSRDPGYEQYF.

This CDR3 reads CSARDGRGGSNYGYTF. The CDR3 nucleotides read TGCAGTGCTAGAGATGGGCGGGGGGGATCTAACTATGGCTACACCTTC. V gene TRBV20-1 combines with J gene TRBJ1-2, with D possibly being TRBD1 (5 bases). CDR3 length: 16 residues. Germline assignment: CDR1 DFQATT and CDR2 SNEGSKA (reference sequence). V was clipped by 0 bases and J by 0 bases, with 14 bases between them.

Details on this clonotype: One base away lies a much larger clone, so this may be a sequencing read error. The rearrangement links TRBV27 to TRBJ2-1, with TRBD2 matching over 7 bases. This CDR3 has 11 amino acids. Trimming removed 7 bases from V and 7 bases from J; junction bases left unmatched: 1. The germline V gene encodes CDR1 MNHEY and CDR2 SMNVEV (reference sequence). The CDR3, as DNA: TGTGCCAGCATGCGGGGGAATGAGCAGTTCTTC. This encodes CASMRGNEQFF.

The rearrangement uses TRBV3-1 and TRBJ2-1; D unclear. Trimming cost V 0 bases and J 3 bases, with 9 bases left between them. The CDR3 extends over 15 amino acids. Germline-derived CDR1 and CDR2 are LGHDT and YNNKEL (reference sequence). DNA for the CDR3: TGTGCCAGCAGCCAAGAGGCTGACGGCTACAATGAGCAGTTCTTC. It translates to CASSQEADGYNEQFF.

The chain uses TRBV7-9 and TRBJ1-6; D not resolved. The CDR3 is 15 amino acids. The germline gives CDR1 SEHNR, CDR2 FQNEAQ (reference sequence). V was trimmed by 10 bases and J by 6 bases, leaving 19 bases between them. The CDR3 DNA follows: TGTGCCACCCGACAAAGCCTACAGACTAATTCACCCCTCCACTTT. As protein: CATRQSLQTNSPLHF.